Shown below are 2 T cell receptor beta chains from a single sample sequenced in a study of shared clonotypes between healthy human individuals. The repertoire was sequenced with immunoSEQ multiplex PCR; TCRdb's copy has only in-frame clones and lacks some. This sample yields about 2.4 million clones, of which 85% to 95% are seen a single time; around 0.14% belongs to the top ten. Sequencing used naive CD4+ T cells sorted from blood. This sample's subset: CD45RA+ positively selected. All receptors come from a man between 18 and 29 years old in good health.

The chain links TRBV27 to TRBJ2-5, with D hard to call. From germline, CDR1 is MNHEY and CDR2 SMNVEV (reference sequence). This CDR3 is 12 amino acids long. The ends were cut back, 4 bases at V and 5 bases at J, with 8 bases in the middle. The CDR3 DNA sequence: TGTGCCAGCAGTTCCCCTCCGGAGACCCAGTACTTC. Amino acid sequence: CASSSPPETQYF.

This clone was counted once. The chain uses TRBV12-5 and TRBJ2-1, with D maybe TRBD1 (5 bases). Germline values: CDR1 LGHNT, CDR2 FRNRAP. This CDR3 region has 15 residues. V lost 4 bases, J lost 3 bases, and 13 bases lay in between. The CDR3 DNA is TGTGCTAGTGGTTCCCCTAGAGACAGCTACAATGAGCAGTTCTTC. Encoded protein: CASGSPRDSYNEQFF.